The entry that follows covers one T cell receptor beta chain sequence. The CDR3 is 15 residues long. Per germline, CDR1 SGHDN and CDR2 FVKESK. Trimming stripped 4 bases from V and 0 bases from J, with 13 bases between. The method was immunoSEQ multiplex PCR; TCRdb's version includes in-frame clones alone and lacks a portion of them. The sample shows approximately 100,000 clones, about four fifths of them seen only once. The sample is drawn from a study of blood T cell repertoires in COVID-19. For the study at large: T cells, B-cell-depleted T cells, or PBMCs supplied cDNA or gDNA.

The sequencing input was peripheral blood. The TCR originated in a man aged 55 to 70 with acute or convalescent COVID-19. The gene calls are TRBV14 and TRBJ2-7; D possibly corresponds to TRBD1 (6 bases). CDR3 in DNA: TGTGCCAGCAGCCGCTCCGGGACACTCTCCTACGAGCAGTACTTC. This translates into CASSRSGTLSYEQYF.